These T cell receptor beta chains were read from a single sample in a study of identical twins. Using its own MiXCR run on the 5' RACE reads, TCRdb lists one record per CDR3 protein. This table holds 250,000 to 350,000 distinct CDR3 sequences, roughly 8.6% found once. These data were likewise used in another study, on yellow fever vaccine responses in identical twins.

Sequencing input: memory (CD45RO+) T cells sorted from blood. Source of these receptors: a woman younger than 30 in good health. Each CDR3 is given with its conserved first and last residue. Fields, in order: CDR3 protein, J gene, V gene, D gene. D genes are given only for firm matches.

CASSGLAENEQFF TRBJ2-1 TRBV5-1 TRBD2
CASSPGGTRNYEQYF TRBJ2-7 TRBV27 TRBD2
CATSPAGLGTGELFF TRBJ2-2 TRBV15 NA
CASSSDRAGNTIYF TRBJ1-3 TRBV6-2/TRBV6-3 TRBD1
CSAGDGNYGYTF TRBJ1-2 TRBV20-1 NA
CASSLKGANTDTQYF TRBJ2-3 TRBV27 TRBD1
CASSEGRPPGNTEAFF TRBJ1-1 TRBV10-2 NA
CACSTRGSASSGANVLTF TRBJ2-6 TRBV12-3/TRBV12-4 NA
CASRSGQARETQYF TRBJ2-5 TRBV12-3/TRBV12-4 TRBD1
CASSFGTGSVRDTQYF TRBJ2-3 TRBV7-2 TRBD1
CASSSQGGNSGNTIYF TRBJ1-3 TRBV7-6 NA
CASSIAGGSGANVLTF TRBJ2-6 TRBV19 TRBD1
CATRDLVWFTDTQYF TRBJ2-3 TRBV15 NA
CSQSRQDLFGEQFF TRBJ2-1 TRBV20-1 NA
CSAAGAFF TRBJ1-1 TRBV29-1 NA
CAISESTDTQYF TRBJ2-3 TRBV10-3 NA
CASSSSTNTGELFF TRBJ2-2 TRBV12-3/TRBV12-4 NA
CASSFRALAHPLEQYF TRBJ2-7 TRBV7-2 NA
CASGRDASSNQPQHF TRBJ1-5 TRBV6-1 NA
CAWSVMDRTTNQPQHF TRBJ1-5 TRBV30 TRBD1
CASSFEIAGTDTQYF TRBJ2-3 TRBV11-3 TRBD2
CASSPSISATGRDEQYF TRBJ2-7 TRBV12-3/TRBV12-4 TRBD1
CASSQADRPPSYTQYF TRBJ2-3 TRBV4-1 TRBD1
CASTNGPIMREKLFF TRBJ1-4 TRBV3-1 NA
CASSLRVTGTNTGELFF TRBJ2-2 TRBV5-6 NA
CASSRRQVTGELFF TRBJ2-2 TRBV5-8 NA
CASSQSGGTGWMNTEAFF TRBJ1-1 TRBV4-1 TRBD1
CASRVGQGDIQYF TRBJ2-4 TRBV10-2 TRBD1
CASTGPDSGNTIYF TRBJ1-3 TRBV19 NA
CASSQGRMGGRFSYNEQFF TRBJ2-1 TRBV7-8 TRBD2
CASSLAGVSRETQYF TRBJ2-5 TRBV5-4 NA
CASSQVAPPTGGHETQYF TRBJ2-5 TRBV4-1 TRBD1
CASSELKNEQFF TRBJ2-1 TRBV10-1 NA
CASSSGQSFNQPQHF TRBJ1-5 TRBV12-3/TRBV12-4 NA
CASSERLAGYNEQFF TRBJ2-1 TRBV6-1 TRBD2
CSVEDRWGETQYF TRBJ2-5 TRBV29-1 NA
CASSQGQGRWTEAFF TRBJ1-1 TRBV4-1 NA
CASKRDTGELFF TRBJ2-2 TRBV6-5 NA
CASSSTGLAGELFF TRBJ2-2 TRBV11-2 NA
CASSQEGGVNTEAFF TRBJ1-1 TRBV4-2 NA
CASSQRLGQGWGPDTQYF TRBJ2-3 TRBV4-1 TRBD1
CSAGGELHNEQFF TRBJ2-1 TRBV20-1 TRBD2
CASSLDRGYGYTF TRBJ1-2 TRBV28 TRBD1
CASSLYAVGSYNEQFF TRBJ2-1 TRBV5-6 NA
CSARDAGLADTQYF TRBJ2-3 TRBV20-1 NA
CASSSLPAEENIQYF TRBJ2-4 TRBV28 NA
CASSPNGADTQYF TRBJ2-3 TRBV12-3/TRBV12-4 NA
CASSRGGLAGSGLDTQYF TRBJ2-3 TRBV11-2 TRBD2
CASSWNEINSNQPQHF TRBJ1-5 TRBV5-5 NA
CASSQDGGTPYNEQFF TRBJ2-1 TRBV4-2 NA
CASSARPVVTGELFF TRBJ2-2 TRBV9 NA
CASRAGGTDTQYF TRBJ2-3 TRBV10-1 NA
CASSQPGPSGRNEQFF TRBJ2-1 TRBV5-6 TRBD2
CASSQGTNQPQHF TRBJ1-5 TRBV6-4 NA